The TCR beta chain under discussion was sequenced for a study of T cell responses to AZD1222 COVID-19 vaccine. Points from the study as a whole: Clonal diversity may have been underestimated, and the donors were mostly white British, with more females than males.

The V gene end was trimmed by 5 bases and the J gene end by 0 bases; junction bases not matched to a gene: 8. CDR1 is SGHTA, CDR2 FQGNSA, per germline. This CDR3 is built from 16 residues. Concerning this clone itself: What it binds is not known.

The repertoire was sequenced with immunoSEQ multiplex PCR; TCRdb's copy has only in-frame clones and lacks some. The sample has some 120,000 clones, more than 75% seen once. Sequenced material: peripheral blood, taken on day 0 of AZD1222 vaccination. The source of this sequence is an adult in good health. The chain uses TRBV7-2 and TRBJ1-1; 8 bases fit TRBD1. The CDR3 protein is CASSQVPGQVNTEAFF. CDR3 DNA: TGTGCCAGCAGCCAAGTCCCGGGACAGGTGAACACTGAAGCTTTCTTT.